A single sample gave rise to the 14 T cell receptor beta chains below, sequenced in a study of CD8 T cells in ankylosing spondylitis. Points from the study as a whole: A motif in TCR beta, a set of 8 or 9 highly homologous variants, appeared characteristic of ankylosing spondylitis blood.

Antigen specificity for these receptors is unknown. One entry per CDR3 protein, called by TCRdb with MiXCR from the 5' RACE reads. The table shows 500,000 or so distinct CDR3 sequences, with under 5.5% occurring only once. Material: blood, either unsorted or a sorted T cell fraction (not recorded which). The receptors shown here come from a male donor with ankylosing spondylitis.

This clonotype was seen a few times. The CDR3 DNA sequence: TGTGCCAGCAGCTTAGGAGGAGCCCGAATTTTAAGGGAGCAGTTCTTC. This codes for CASSLGGARILREQFF. The J gene is TRBJ2-1, the V gene TRBV7-2; D ambiguous. The CDR3 has 16 residues. V was shortened by 1 base and J by 10 bases, with 20 bases between the two germline ends. The germline V gene has CDR1 SGHTA and CDR2 FQGNSA.

The rearrangement links TRBV5-1 to TRBJ2-3; no reliable D call. CDR1 SGHRS and CDR2 YFSETQ come from the germline V gene. The germline V and J ends were trimmed by 3 bases and 2 bases, with 13 bases remaining between them. The CDR3 consists of 15 residues. In nucleotides, the CDR3 is TGCGCCAGCAGCTCCCATACAGCCCACACAGATACGCAGTATTTT. Translating it yields CASSSHTAHTDTQYF.

This clonotype has a count of ten or more. The V call is TRBV7-6, the J call TRBJ2-5, with 11 bases identical to TRBD1. This CDR3 has 16 residues. Unmatched junction bases numbered 5, after V lost 4 bases and J lost 1 base. Germline CDR1 and CDR2: SGHVS and FNYEAQ. CDR3 region: CASSSGGQGAQETQYF. The CDR3 nucleotides read TGTGCCAGCAGCTCTGGCGGACAGGGGGCCCAAGAGACCCAGTACTTC.

This clonotype was counted ten times or more. The chain couples TRBV5-1 to TRBJ1-1; 7 bases match TRBD1. CDR1 and CDR2 from the germline V gene are SGHRS and YFSETQ. The CDR3 has 15 residues. V was clipped by 7 bases and J by 1 base; unmatched bases: 10. The CDR3 sequence is CASAQGGARNTEAFF. The CDR3 nucleotides are TGCGCCAGCGCCCAGGGGGGGGCGCGGAACACTGAAGCTTTCTTT. The entire variable domain, with the rest obtained from reference TRBV5-1 and TRBJ1-1, is as follows: KAGVTQTPRYLIKTRGQQVTLSCSPISGHRSVSWYQQTPGQGLQFLFEYFSETQRNKGNFPGRFSGRQFSNSRSEMNVSTLELGDSALYLCASAQGGARNTEAFFGQGTRLTVV.

Only a few counts were recorded for this clonotype. The gene calls are TRBV24-1 and TRBJ2-3; 7 bases agree with TRBD1. The CDR3 loop spans 16 amino acids. J was trimmed by 0 bases and V by 9 bases; bases with no gene match: 11. Germline-derived CDR1 and CDR2 are KGHDR and SFDVKD. In nucleotides, the CDR3 is TGTGCCACCCAGGGGGTGCGTGGTACTAGCACAGATACGCAGTATTTT. Protein product: CATQGVRGTSTDTQYF.

This clonotype was seen many times. The chain is built from TRBV5-1 and TRBJ2-7; weak D call: TRBD2 (7 bases). The CDR3 contains 15 residues. Germline-derived CDR1 and CDR2 are SGHRS and YFSETQ. V lost 4 bases to trimming and J lost 3 bases, with 17 bases between them. CDR3 residues: CASSQGGAGNYEQYF. CDR3 DNA sequence: TGCGCCAGCAGCCAAGGGGGAGCGGGGAACTACGAGCAGTACTTC.

The sample holds a few counts of this clonotype. The chain has TRBV5-4 and TRBJ2-1; TRBD1 aligns across 10 bases. The CDR3 loop spans 15 amino acids. Germline V gene lookup returns CDR1 SGHNT and CDR2 YYREEE (reference sequence). The trim removed 3 bases at V and 7 bases at J, leaving 7 bases unmatched. The chain's CDR3 is CASSSAGTGVNEQFF. The CDR3, as DNA: TGTGCCAGCAGCTCGGCTGGGACAGGGGTTAATGAGCAGTTCTTC. Full variable domain (missing parts from reference TRBV5-4 and TRBJ2-1): ETGVTQSPTHLIKTRGQQVTLRCSSQSGHNTVSWYQQALGQGPQFIFQYYREEENGRGNFPPRFSGLQFPNYSSELNVNALELDDSALYLCASSSAGTGVNEQFFGPGTRLTVL.

This clonotype was seen at least ten times. The chain joins TRBV29-1 to TRBJ1-2; D unresolved. Germline V lookup: CDR1 SQVTM, CDR2 ANQGSEA. Between the trimmed V and J ends, which lost 0 bases and 3 bases, there was a span of 17 bases. This CDR3 contains 16 residues. The CDR3 loop reads CSVEEPATAGHYGYTF. DNA for the CDR3: TGCAGCGTTGAAGAGCCCGCGACCGCCGGCCACTATGGCTACACCTTC.

This clonotype was seen ten or more times. The chain joins TRBV5-6 to TRBJ2-1; 11 nucleotides match TRBD2. The CDR3 runs 18 residues. Germline trimming cut 0 bases from V and 4 bases from J; bases unmatched to any gene: 9. Germline assignment: CDR1 SGHDT and CDR2 YYEEEE. The CDR3 sequence: CASSLVLLAGAAYNEQFF. The CDR3 DNA sequence: TGTGCCAGCAGCTTGGTTTTACTAGCGGGAGCGGCGTACAATGAGCAGTTCTTC.

The table lists this clonotype with many counts. The chain combines TRBV20-1 with TRBJ2-3; D unclear. Trimming shortened V by 0 bases and J by 3 bases, and 10 bases separated the two germline ends. Per the germline V gene, CDR1 is DFQATT and CDR2 is SNEGSKA (reference sequence). The CDR3 is 14 amino acids. CDR3 sequence (DNA): TGCAGTGCTAGAGATTGGCCGCGTACAGATACGCAGTATTTT. It translates to CSARDWPRTDTQYF.

This clonotype was counted ten times or more. This rearrangement joins TRBV29-1 to TRBJ2-6, with D perhaps TRBD2 (5 bases). The V end lost 4 bases, the J end lost 0 bases, and 7 bases lay between the germline ends. Per the germline V gene, CDR1 is SQVTM and CDR2 is ANQGSEA. This CDR3 region has 14 residues. The CDR3 region has the DNA TGCAGCGTTGGAGAGGGCTCTGGGGCCAACGTCCTGACTTTC. Amino acids: CSVGEGSGANVLTF.

V gene TRBV5-1 combines with J gene TRBJ2-7, with 7 bases fitting TRBD2. The CDR3 totals 17 residues. Trimming at V came to 1 base and at J to 0 bases, leaving 10 bases not matched to a gene. The germline CDR1 and CDR2 sequences are SGHRS and YFSETQ. The CDR3 sequence: CASSLLVLAESSYEQYF. The CDR3 coding sequence is TGCGCCAGCAGCTTGCTTGTCCTAGCGGAGAGCTCCTACGAGCAGTACTTC.

This clonotype was detected ten times or more. This chain uses TRBV7-2 with TRBJ1-1; D is undetermined. V lost 1 base and J 5 bases, leaving 14 bases between the germline ends. This CDR3 comprises 15 residues. CDR1 and CDR2 (germline): SGHTA, FQGNSA. The CDR3 protein is CASSLEVRMGTEAFF. DNA for the CDR3: TGTGCCAGCAGCTTAGAAGTGCGGATGGGGACTGAAGCTTTCTTT. Looking up the rest from reference TRBV7-2 and TRBJ1-1 gives the full variable domain: GAGVSQSPSNKVTEKGKDVELRCDPISGHTALYWYRQSLGQGLEFLIYFQGNSAPDKSGLPSDRFSAERTGGSVSTLTIQRTQQEDSAVYLCASSLEVRMGTEAFFGQGTRLTVV.

This chain uses TRBV20-1 with TRBJ2-5, with D hard to call. CDR1 and CDR2 (germline): DFQATT, SNEGSKA (reference sequence). The CDR3 contains 14 residues. Trimming took off 1 base at V and 4 bases at J, with 13 bases between the two ends. The CDR3 spells CSARVPAWGETQYF. CDR3 coding DNA: TGCAGTGCTAGAGTCCCGGCCTGGGGAGAGACCCAGTACTTC.